Listed below are T cell receptor beta chains from one sample, sequenced in a study of PD-1 blockade in classical Hodgkin lymphoma. The protocol was immunoSEQ multiplex PCR, while the TCRdb copy is restricted to in-frame clones and leaves out a portion. The table lists more than 40,000 clones, around 80% of them singletons. The source was peripheral blood mononuclear cells (PBMCs), collected before the fourth cycle of nivolumab. The receptors derive from a human donor with classical Hodgkin lymphoma. CDR3s include the opening cysteine and the closing phenylalanine or tryptophan. A D gene is named only where the DNA matches it firmly. Not every row has a clone size; where given, it reads once, few, many or a size class.

>TRBJ1-2|TRBV12-5|NA|NA
CASGPTGHNYGYTF
TGTGCTAGTGGCCCGACGGGACACAACTATGGCTACACCTTC
>TRBJ1-1|TRBV30|few|NA
CAWSALTGLNTEAFF
TGTGCCTGGAGTGCCCTCACAGGGCTGAACACTGAAGCTTTCTTT
>TRBJ1-4|TRBV9|NA|NA
CASSVGRTPHEKLFF
TGTGCCAGCAGCGTAGGAAGGACGCCGCACGAAAAACTGTTTTTT
>TRBJ2-1|TRBV6-4|NA|TRBD2
CASSLAGGGNEQFF
TGTGCCAGCAGTCTAGCGGGAGGCGGAAATGAGCAGTTCTTC
>TRBJ1-6|TRBV7-9|once|TRBD1
CASSFSGQGGSPLHF
TGTGCCAGCAGCTTTTCCGGACAGGGGGGCTCACCCCTCCACTTT
>TRBJ2-2|TRBV2|NA|TRBD2
CASSALAGAGELFF
TGTGCCAGCAGTGCACTAGCGGGAGCCGGGGAGCTGTTTTTT
>TRBJ2-3|TRBV5-1|NA|NA
CASSLEEYTQYF
TGCGCCAGCAGCTTGGAAGAGTATACGCAGTATTTT
>TRBJ1-1|TRBV6-1|NA|NA
CASSAAGRQAAFF
TGTGCCAGCAGTGCGGCGGGCCGTCAGGCAGCTTTCTTT
>TRBJ1-2|TRBV7-2|NA|TRBD1
CASSLRPGGNYGYTF
TGTGCCAGCAGCTTACGTCCAGGGGGCAACTATGGCTACACCTTC
>TRBJ2-7|TRBV19|many|NA
CASLSARYEQYF
TGTGCCAGTCTCTCAGCCCGCTACGAGCAGTACTTC
>TRBJ1-1|TRBV7-9|NA|TRBD1
CASSFSTGPEAFF
TGTGCCAGCAGCTTCTCGACAGGGCCTGAAGCTTTCTTT
>TRBJ2-5|TRBV5-1|NA|NA
CASSPRTRGDQETQYF
TGCGCCAGCAGCCCCCGGACCCGAGGAGACCAAGAGACCCAGTACTTC
>TRBJ1-4|TRBV30|NA|NA
CAWSVGHGGEKLFF
TGTGCCTGGAGTGTAGGTCATGGGGGAGAAAAACTGTTTTTT
>TRBJ2-1|TRBV14|NA|NA
CASSPRGELYNEQFF
TGTGCCAGCAGCCCCAGGGGGGAATTATACAATGAGCAGTTCTTC
>TRBJ2-1|TRBV16|few|TRBD1
CASSQGQGSYNEQFF
TGTGCCAGCAGCCAGGGACAGGGGAGCTACAATGAGCAGTTCTTC
>TRBJ2-7|TRBV27|NA|TRBD2
CASRTSGDLSYEQYF
TGTGCCAGCAGGACTAGCGGGGATCTCTCCTACGAGCAGTACTTC
>TRBJ1-1|TRBV7-2|NA|NA
CASSLEGGGYTEAFF
TGTGCCAGCAGCTTAGAGGGCGGGGGTTACACTGAAGCTTTCTTT
>TRBJ2-2|TRBV19|NA|NA
CASSTEGGNSNTGELFF
TGTGCCAGTAGTACCGAAGGGGGAAATTCGAACACCGGGGAGCTGTTTTTT
>TRBJ2-6|TRBV5-4|NA|TRBD1
CASSIPGDRRSGANVLTF
TGTGCCAGCAGCATACCGGGGGACAGGCGCTCTGGGGCCAACGTCCTGACTTTC
>TRBJ2-2|TRBV10-3|NA|NA
CAISEFGPTGELFF
TGTGCCATCAGTGAGTTCGGGCCGACCGGGGAGCTGTTTTTT
>TRBJ1-1|TRBV30|NA|NA
CAGGQPLNTEAFF
TGTGCCGGAGGACAGCCTTTGAACACTGAAGCTTTCTTT
>TRBJ2-2|TRBV27|NA|TRBD2
CASGVLGLAGGPAGELFF
TGTGCCAGCGGCGTCTTGGGACTAGCGGGAGGGCCGGCCGGGGAGCTGTTTTTT
>TRBJ1-5|TRBV6-5|NA|NA
CASSLTGSDNQPQHF
TGTGCCAGCAGTCTAACAGGGTCGGACAATCAGCCCCAGCATTTT
>TRBJ2-7|TRBV7-2|once|NA
CASSFGEVYEQYF
TGTGCCAGCAGCTTTGGGGAGGTCTACGAGCAGTACTTC
>TRBJ1-6|TRBV7-2|NA|NA
CASGRLRGLNSPLHF
TGTGCCAGCGGCCGGCTTCGAGGGCTGAATTCACCCCTCCACTTT
>TRBJ2-3|TRBV29-1|NA|TRBD2
CSVRSGLAVGDTQYF
TGCAGCGTTCGCTCCGGACTAGCGGTTGGAGATACGCAGTATTTT
>TRBJ1-2|TRBV6-6|few|NA
CASSYMASVNYGYTF
TGTGCCAGCAGTTACATGGCCTCGGTCAACTATGGCTACACCTTC
>TRBJ2-7|TRBV6-5|NA|NA
CASSYVETNYEQYF
TGTGCCAGCAGTTACGTGGAGACCAACTACGAGCAGTACTTC